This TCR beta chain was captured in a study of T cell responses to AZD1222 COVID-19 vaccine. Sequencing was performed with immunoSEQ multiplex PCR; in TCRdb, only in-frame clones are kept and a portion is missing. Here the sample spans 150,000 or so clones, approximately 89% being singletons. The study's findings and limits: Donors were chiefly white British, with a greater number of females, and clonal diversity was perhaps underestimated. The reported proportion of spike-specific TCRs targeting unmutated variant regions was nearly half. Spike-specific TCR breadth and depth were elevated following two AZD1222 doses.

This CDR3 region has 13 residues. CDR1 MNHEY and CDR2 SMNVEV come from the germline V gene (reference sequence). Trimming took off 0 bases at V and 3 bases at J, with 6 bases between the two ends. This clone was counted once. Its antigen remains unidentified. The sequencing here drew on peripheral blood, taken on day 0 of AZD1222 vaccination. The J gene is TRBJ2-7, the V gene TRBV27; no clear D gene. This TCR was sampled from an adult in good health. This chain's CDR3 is CASSLSPLYEQYF. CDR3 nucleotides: TGTGCCAGCAGTTTATCCCCTCTCTACGAGCAGTACTTC.